This is a list of T cell receptor beta chains from one sample in a study of blood T cell repertoires in COVID-19. Only in-frame clones appear in the TCRdb table, and some are missing; sequencing was by immunoSEQ multiplex PCR. In the table there are 130,000 to 150,000 clones, 65% to 90% of which are singletons. Material for sequencing was peripheral blood. Every receptor here comes from a man in his 60s with active or convalescent COVID-19. Both conserved end residues are part of each CDR3. A D gene is named only where the DNA matches it firmly. The size entry is marked missing in some rows and otherwise reads once, few, many or a size class.

>TRBJ1-2|TRBV30|NA|few
TGTGCCTGGAGTCAGGACATTTCTAACTATGGCTACACCTTC
CAWSQDISNYGYTF
>TRBJ1-1|TRBV30|NA|NA
TGTGCCTGGGAGGAAGGAGTGAACACTGAAGCTTTCTTT
CAWEEGVNTEAFF
>TRBJ1-5|TRBV7-8|NA|NA
TGTGCCAGCAGCTTAGCACAAGGAGATAGCAATCAGCCCCAGCATTTT
CASSLAQGDSNQPQHF
>TRBJ1-2|TRBV7-8|NA|NA
TGTGCCAGCAGCCAATCACGGGGGAGCTATGGCTACACCTTC
CASSQSRGSYGYTF
>TRBJ1-2|TRBV7-9|NA|NA
TGTGCCAGCAGCTTAGAACAGTCTAACTATGGCTACACCTTC
CASSLEQSNYGYTF
>TRBJ1-5|TRBV19|NA|NA
TGTGCCAGTAGTGAACAGGGCCGCAATCAGCCCCAGCATTTT
CASSEQGRNQPQHF
>TRBJ2-2|TRBV30|TRBD2|once
TGTGCCTGGAGTGTAGCGGGAGTGTCCGGGGAGCTGTTTTTT
CAWSVAGVSGELFF
>TRBJ2-7|TRBV7-9|TRBD1|NA
TGTGCCAGCATTTCTCTTGGACAGGGGCTGTCCTACGAGCAGTACTTC
CASISLGQGLSYEQYF
>TRBJ2-2|TRBV18|TRBD1|NA
TGTGCCAGCTCCCCGGACAGGCGCGCGAACACCGGGGAGCTGTTTTTT
CASSPDRRANTGELFF
>TRBJ1-2|TRBV29-1|TRBD1|NA
TGCAGCGCTGGACAGGGGGAAGGTTTGGATGGCTACACCTTC
CSAGQGEGLDGYTF
>TRBJ1-5|TRBV19|NA|NA
TGTGCCAGTACCCTCAGGGACACCAATCAGCCCCAGCATTTT
CASTLRDTNQPQHF
>TRBJ1-2|TRBV5-6|NA|few
TGTGCCAGCAGCTTGATGGACTTGCAGGAGGGCTACACCTTC
CASSLMDLQEGYTF
>TRBJ1-4|TRBV12-5|TRBD1|NA
TGTGCTAGTGGTCTCCCGGACAGGGGGCCTGAAAAACTGTTTTTT
CASGLPDRGPEKLFF
>TRBJ2-3|TRBV11-3|TRBD1|NA
TGTGCCAGCAGTTTCCGAGGGACAGGGGAGTCAGATACGCAGTATTTT
CASSFRGTGESDTQYF
>TRBJ2-5|TRBV6-5|TRBD2|NA
TGTGCCAGCAGTTACTCGCAGCGGGGGGGCCGGGAGACCCAGTACTTC
CASSYSQRGGRETQYF
>TRBJ1-1|TRBV16|NA|NA
TGTGCCAGCGTTGCTGGGGGGGCGAGGGACACTGAAGCTTTCTTT
CASVAGGARDTEAFF
>TRBJ2-3|TRBV20-1|NA|once
TGCAGTGCTAGACGGGTTGATACGCAGTATTTT
CSARRVDTQYF
>TRBJ1-5|TRBV7-9|NA|NA
TGTGCCAGCACCTCGGACAATAGCAATCAGCCCCAGCATTTT
CASTSDNSNQPQHF
>TRBJ2-7|TRBV4-1|NA|NA
TGCGCCAGCAGCCAAGTAGGCAGGGGGGCATACGAGCAGTACTTC
CASSQVGRGAYEQYF
>TRBJ1-5|TRBV7-2|NA|NA
TGTGCCAGCAGCTTAGCCGGGAGCAATCAGCCCCAGCATTTT
CASSLAGSNQPQHF
>TRBJ1-5|TRBV30|NA|NA
TGTGCCTGGAGGAACGGGGAAACTCAGCCCCAGCATTTT
CAWRNGETQPQHF
>TRBJ2-1|TRBV19|TRBD1|NA
TGTGCCAGTAGTCAACGCGGACAGGGCAATGAGCAGTTCTTC
CASSQRGQGNEQFF
>TRBJ2-7|TRBV18|NA|NA
TGTGCCAGCTCAGTCACAGGGTCACTCTACGAGCAGTACTTC
CASSVTGSLYEQYF
>TRBJ1-4|TRBV5-6|NA|few
TGTGCCAGCAGCTTGCAGGGGTTAAATGAAAAACTGTTTTTT
CASSLQGLNEKLFF
>TRBJ2-5|TRBV5-1|NA|NA
TGCGCCAGCAGCCCTCGACCGGGGGATATTGGAGTTAGAGAGACCCAGTACTTC
CASSPRPGDIGVRETQYF
>TRBJ1-5|TRBV18|NA|few
TGTGCCAGCTCACCGGGAGGGGGGGCTGGTCAGCCCCAGCATTTT
CASSPGGGAGQPQHF
>TRBJ1-1|TRBV6-2/TRBV6-3|TRBD1|NA
TGTGCCAGCAGTACAGTTACAGGGGTAGAGGGAGCTTTCTTT
CASSTVTGVEGAFF
>TRBJ2-5|TRBV11-3|TRBD2|NA
TGTGCCAGCAGCCAAGCGGGGGCCGCCGTGCGGGAGACCCAGTACTTC
CASSQAGAAVRETQYF
>TRBJ1-2|TRBV11-2|NA|NA
TGTGCCAGCAGCTTAGATGCGGGGGACTATGGCTACACCTTC
CASSLDAGDYGYTF
>TRBJ2-5|TRBV7-2|NA|once
TGTGCCAGCAGCTTCGCAGGCAGGGGAGAGACCCAGTACTTC
CASSFAGRGETQYF
>TRBJ2-1|TRBV5-1|NA|NA
TGCGCCAGCAGCCTACCCCAGGGTGATCAGTTCTTC
CASSLPQGDQFF
>TRBJ2-2|TRBV4-1|TRBD2|NA
TGCGCCAGCAGCCAAGATAGTGCGGGGGGAAACACCGGGGAGCTGTTTTTT
CASSQDSAGGNTGELFF
>TRBJ2-3|TRBV7-2|NA|NA
TGTGCCAGCAGCTTACAGGGGACATCAGATACGCAGTATTTT
CASSLQGTSDTQYF
>TRBJ2-2|TRBV6-4|TRBD1|NA
TGTGCCAGCAGTGCCGAACAGGGGACCGGGGAGCTGTTTTTT
CASSAEQGTGELFF
>TRBJ2-1|TRBV3-1/TRBV3-2|TRBD1|NA
TGTGCCAGCAGATCAGGGACAGCCAATGAGCAGTTCTTC
CASRSGTANEQFF
>TRBJ1-4|TRBV3-1/TRBV3-2|NA|NA
TGTGCCAGCAGCCCGGGGCGGGGCCGTGAAAAACTGTTTTTT
CASSPGRGREKLFF
>TRBJ2-2|TRBV2|TRBD1|NA
TGTGCCAGCAGTGAAATTCAGGGGGCCGGGGAGCTGTTTTTT
CASSEIQGAGELFF
>TRBJ2-7|TRBV7-2|NA|few
TGTGCCAGCAGCTCAAATGCGGGCAGGTCCCACGAGCAGTACTTC
CASSSNAGRSHEQYF
>TRBJ1-1|TRBV9|NA|NA
TGTGCCAGCAGCGTGAGGCAGTTGAACACTGAAGCTTTCTTT
CASSVRQLNTEAFF
>TRBJ1-2|TRBV5-6|TRBD1|NA
TGTGCCAGCAGCCCTACAGACAGGGAATCGGACTATGGCTACACCTTC
CASSPTDRESDYGYTF
>TRBJ1-2|TRBV7-2|NA|NA
TGTGCCAGCAGCTTACTCATTGGGTCAGGCGGCTACACCTTC
CASSLLIGSGGYTF
>TRBJ2-3|TRBV19|NA|NA
TGTGCCAGTAGCCCGGGCGGGACAGATACGCAGTATTTT
CASSPGGTDTQYF
>TRBJ2-2|TRBV6-1|TRBD1|NA
TGTGCCAGCAGTGAAGCCGGGACAGGGTCCACCGGGGAGCTGTTTTTT
CASSEAGTGSTGELFF
>TRBJ1-2|TRBV18|TRBD1|NA
TGTGCCAGCTCAGATACAGGGGAGCAGGGCTATGGCTACACCTTC
CASSDTGEQGYGYTF
>TRBJ1-1|TRBV30|TRBD1|few
TGTGCCTGCTGGATACGGACAGGGAGACTTTTCGGAGCTTTCTTT
CACWIRTGRLFGAFF
>TRBJ2-1|TRBV5-6|NA|few
TGTGCCAGCAGCTTGTTTTTTGGGGGCTACAGGGTCGGCGACGAGCAGTTCTTC
CASSLFFGGYRVGDEQFF
>TRBJ1-3|TRBV7-2|TRBD1|NA
TGTGCCAGCAGCTTCCGGGACAGCCCTGGAAACACCATATATTTT
CASSFRDSPGNTIYF
>TRBJ1-2|TRBV5-1|NA|NA
TGCGCCAGCAGCTTGGTGGTGGATGGGCATGGTGGCTACACCTTC
CASSLVVDGHGGYTF
>TRBJ1-1|TRBV7-9|TRBD1|NA
TGTGCCAGCAGCTCCCCCGAGACAGGGGAGGCTGAAGCTTTCTTT
CASSSPETGEAEAFF
>TRBJ1-1|TRBV21-1|NA|NA
TGTGCCAGCAGCAATCGCAATTGTGCCCTGACAGGGGTTTTTGTAACTGAAGCTTTCTTT
CASSNRNCALTGVFVTEAFF
>TRBJ2-2|TRBV5-5|TRBD2|NA
TGTGCCAGCAGCCCAGAGCTAGCGGGAGCGACCGGGGAGCTGTTTTTT
CASSPELAGATGELFF
>TRBJ2-3|TRBV9|TRBD2|NA
TGTGCCAGCGGTGTCCCTCTAGCGGATAGCACAGATACGCAGTATTTT
CASGVPLADSTDTQYF
>TRBJ1-1|TRBV13|NA|NA
TGTGCCAGCAGCACCCCGGGGGGCTACGTTTTCTTT
CASSTPGGYVFF
>TRBJ2-1|TRBV2|TRBD1|NA
TGTGCCAGCAGAGATACTCAGGGGGTTCCGAATGAGCAGTTCTTC
CASRDTQGVPNEQFF
>TRBJ2-1|TRBV10-1|TRBD2|NA
TGCGCCAGCAGTGATCGCGGGGGGGCCCATGAGCAGTTCTTC
CASSDRGGAHEQFF
>TRBJ1-5|TRBV7-9|NA|NA
TGTGCCAGCAGCAGCGGGAGTACCAGGCAGCCCCAGCATTTT
CASSSGSTRQPQHF
>TRBJ2-1|TRBV24-1|NA|NA
TGTGCCACCAGTGATACTGACGAGGCCCCTTTTCGGGAGCAGTTCTTC
CATSDTDEAPFREQFF
>TRBJ1-2|TRBV7-9|NA|NA
TGTGCCAGCAGCTTAGTTGCGGCCGGAGATGGCTACACCTTC
CASSLVAAGDGYTF
>TRBJ2-3|TRBV10-1|NA|NA
TGCGCCAGCAGTGAGTCTGAGTACGGTACGCAGTATTTT
CASSESEYGTQYF
>TRBJ2-7|TRBV4-1|TRBD2|NA
TGCGCCAGCAGCCAAGTTATGGCTAGCGGATACTCCTACGAGCAGTACTTC
CASSQVMASGYSYEQYF